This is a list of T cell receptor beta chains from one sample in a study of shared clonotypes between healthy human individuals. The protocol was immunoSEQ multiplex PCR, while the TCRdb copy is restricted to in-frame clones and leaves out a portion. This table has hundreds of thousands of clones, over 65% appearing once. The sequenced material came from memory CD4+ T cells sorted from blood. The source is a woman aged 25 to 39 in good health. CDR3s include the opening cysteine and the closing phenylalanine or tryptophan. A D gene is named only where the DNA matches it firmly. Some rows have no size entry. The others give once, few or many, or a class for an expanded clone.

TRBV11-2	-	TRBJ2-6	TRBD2	TGTGCCAGCAGCCCGGGGGGGCAGGTTCTCTCTGGGGCCAACGTCCTGACTTTC	CASSPGGQVLSGANVLTF
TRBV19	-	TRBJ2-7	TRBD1	TGTGCCAGTAGTACCCGGGACAGGTCCTACGAGCAGTACTTC	CASSTRDRSYEQYF
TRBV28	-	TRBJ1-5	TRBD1	TGTGCCAGCAGTCTGGGACAGGGACATCAGCCCCAGCATTTT	CASSLGQGHQPQHF
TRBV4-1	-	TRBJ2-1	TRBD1	TGCGCCAGCAGCCAAGGGGGACAGGTTCTTAATGAGCAGTTCTTC	CASSQGGQVLNEQFF
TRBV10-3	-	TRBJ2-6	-	TGTGCCATCAGTGATTTAGGCCAGCTTCGTTCTGGGGCCAACGTCCTGACTTTC	CAISDLGQLRSGANVLTF
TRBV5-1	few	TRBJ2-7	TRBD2	TGCGCCAGCAGCGTCAGCGGGAGGCGATCAGATGAGCAGTACTTC	CASSVSGRRSDEQYF
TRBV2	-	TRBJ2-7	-	TGTGCAGGAGGGTCGCTTTACGAGCAGTACTTC	CAGGSLYEQYF
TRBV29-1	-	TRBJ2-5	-	TGCAGCGTTGCTGCTAGCCAAGAGACCCAGTACTTC	CSVAASQETQYF
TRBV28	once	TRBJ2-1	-	TGTGCCAGCAGTTCCTACAATGAGCAGTTCTTC	CASSSYNEQFF
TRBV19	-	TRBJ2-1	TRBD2	TGTGCCAGCGAAAGACAGCCGAGGACTAGCGGGAGGGCAGCCCCCGTCAATGAGCAGTTCTTC	CASERQPRTSGRAAPVNEQFF
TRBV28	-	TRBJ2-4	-	TGTGCCAGCAGTTCCAGCGAGGGAAACATTCAGTACTTC	CASSSSEGNIQYF
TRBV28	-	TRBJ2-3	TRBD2	TGTGCCAGCAGTGCCCCGGGACTAGCGGGAGGGGCCACAGATACGCAGTATTTT	CASSAPGLAGGATDTQYF
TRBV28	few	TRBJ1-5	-	TGTGCCAGCAGTTTAAAAGACCCTAGGATAAATCAGCCCCAGCATTTT	CASSLKDPRINQPQHF
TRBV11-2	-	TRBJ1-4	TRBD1	TGTGCCAGCAGCTTAGGGACAGGGAAACTGTTTTTT	CASSLGTGKLFF
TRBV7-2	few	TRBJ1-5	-	TGTGCCAGCAGCCTTCTGTGGGGGGCTGATCAGCCCCAGCATTTT	CASSLLWGADQPQHF
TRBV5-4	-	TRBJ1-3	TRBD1	TGTGCCAGCAGCTTGGGACAGGGGGCTAGGGGAAACACCATATATTTT	CASSLGQGARGNTIYF
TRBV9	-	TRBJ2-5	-	TGTGCCAGCAGGGCACACAGGGTTGTACGAGAGACCCAGTACTTC	CASRAHRVVRETQYF
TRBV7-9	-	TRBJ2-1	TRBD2	TGTGCCAGCAGCTCAGGACTAGCGGGACGCTATGAGCAGTTCTTC	CASSSGLAGRYEQFF
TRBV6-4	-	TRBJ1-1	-	TGTGCCAGCAGTGACTTTATTGGCACTGAAGCTTTCTTT	CASSDFIGTEAFF
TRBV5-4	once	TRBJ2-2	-	TGTGCCAGCCGACGACAGAACACCGGGGAGCTGTTTTTT	CASRRQNTGELFF
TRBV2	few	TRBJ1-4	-	TGTGCCAGCATGGAATTTGTTGAACTGTTTTTT	CASMEFVELFF
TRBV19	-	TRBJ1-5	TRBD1	TGTGCCAGTAGTATATGGGGACAGCATAGCAATCAGCCCCAGCATTTT	CASSIWGQHSNQPQHF
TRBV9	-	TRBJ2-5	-	TGTGCCAGCAGCGTACGGGGCGGTCAAGAGACCCAGTACTTC	CASSVRGGQETQYF
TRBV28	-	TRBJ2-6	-	TGTGCCAGCAGTTTATCAACACCTTTCTCTGGGGCCAACGTCCTGACTTTC	CASSLSTPFSGANVLTF
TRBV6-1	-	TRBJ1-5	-	TGTGCCAGCTCCGGAGGGGTGTGGAATCAGCCCCAGCATTTT	CASSGGVWNQPQHF
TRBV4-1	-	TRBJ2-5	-	TGCGCCAGCAGCCGAAATAGTAGAGAGACCCAGTACTTC	CASSRNSRETQYF
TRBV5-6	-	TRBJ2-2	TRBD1	TGTGCCAGCAGCCAATACAGGGGCGCCCCTTTCGCGAACACCGGGGAGCTGTTTTTT	CASSQYRGAPFANTGELFF
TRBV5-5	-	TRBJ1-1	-	TGTGCCAGCAGGGGTGGACAGCCGAACACTGAAGCTTTCTTT	CASRGGQPNTEAFF
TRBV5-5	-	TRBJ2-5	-	TGTGCCAGCAGCTTGCCTGTTCAAGAGACCCAGTACTTC	CASSLPVQETQYF
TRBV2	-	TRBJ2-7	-	TGTGCCAGCAAGCGGAGTCTAGGCTCCTACGAGCAGTACTTC	CASKRSLGSYEQYF
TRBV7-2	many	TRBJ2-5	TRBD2	TGTGCCAGCAGCTCCGGGACTATGAGGGAGACCCAGTACTTC	CASSSGTMRETQYF
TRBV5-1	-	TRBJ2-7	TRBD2	TGCGCCAGCAGACCCCCTGGAGCGGGAGTCGGAACCGGCGAGCAGTACTTC	CASRPPGAGVGTGEQYF
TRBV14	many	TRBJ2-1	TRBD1	TGTGCCAGCAGCCATGGACAGGTTTACAATGAGCAGTTCTTC	CASSHGQVYNEQFF
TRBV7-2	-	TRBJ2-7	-	TGTGCCAGCAGCTCCCCGGGACCCCAGCACTTC	CASSSPGPQHF
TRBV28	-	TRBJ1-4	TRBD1	TGTGCCAGCAGTTTCCAGGGGGGAATGGGTATGGAAAAACTGTTTTTT	CASSFQGGMGMEKLFF
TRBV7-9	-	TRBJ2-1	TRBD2	TGTGCCAGCAGCCGGACTAGCGGAGAATACAATGAGCAGTTCTTC	CASSRTSGEYNEQFF
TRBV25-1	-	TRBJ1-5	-	TGTGCCAGCGGGGGGGGCAACAATCAGCCCCAGCATTTT	CASGGGNNQPQHF
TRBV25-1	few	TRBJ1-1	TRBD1	TGTGCCAGCAGTGAATATGGCAGGGGGCAAAACACTGAAGCTTTCTTT	CASSEYGRGQNTEAFF
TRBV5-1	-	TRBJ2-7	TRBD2	TGCGCCAGCAGCTGGTCGCGGGAGGCCTCGCAGTACTTC	CASSWSREASQYF
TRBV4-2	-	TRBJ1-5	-	TGTGCCAGCAGCCTCGAGAGCCAGGAGGGCCATCAGCCCCAGCATTTT	CASSLESQEGHQPQHF